Listed below are T cell receptor beta chains from one sample, sequenced in a study of T cell changes during pregnancy in multiple sclerosis. Only in-frame clones appear in the TCRdb table, and some are missing; sequencing was by immunoSEQ multiplex PCR. The data show 69,000 or so clones, roughly 92% seen once. The specimen comprised peripheral blood, sampled before pregnancy. The receptors originated from a female donor with multiple sclerosis, enrolled in a pregnancy study. The CDR3 runs from the conserved cysteine through the conserved F or W. The D gene is left open where the match is weak. Expanded clones get a size class; other rows say once, few or many, or leave the size out.

d_gene	v_gene	abundance	j_gene	CDR3aa	CDR3nt
.	TRBV19	few	TRBJ2-7	CASSVSPARDEQYF	TGTGCCAGTAGTGTCTCACCGGCCCGGGACGAGCAGTACTTC
TRBD2	TRBV11-3	.	TRBJ2-1	CASSPRIAGDSNNEQFF	TGTGCCAGCAGCCCCCGGATAGCGGGAGATTCTAACAATGAGCAGTTCTTC
TRBD2	TRBV5-6	.	TRBJ2-7	CASSLVGVRSGRLYEQYF	TGTGCCAGCAGCTTGGTGGGGGTTAGAAGCGGGAGGCTCTACGAGCAGTACTTC
.	TRBV11-3	.	TRBJ1-1	CASSRPGNTEAFF	TGTGCCAGCAGCCGCCCGGGAAACACTGAAGCTTTCTTT
TRBD2	TRBV9	.	TRBJ2-2	CASSVIAGGRTGELFF	TGTGCCAGCAGCGTTATAGCGGGAGGGCGTACCGGGGAGCTGTTTTTT
.	TRBV7-9	.	TRBJ1-3	CASSLGGISGNTIYF	TGTGCCAGCAGCTTGGGAGGCATCTCTGGAAACACCATATATTTT
.	TRBV4-3	.	TRBJ2-7	CASSQDLSIYEQYF	TGCGCCAGCAGCCAAGATCTTAGCATCTACGAGCAGTACTTC
TRBD2	TRBV10-3	.	TRBJ2-1	CAISEAGGPDNEQFF	TGTGCCATCAGTGAAGCGGGAGGGCCTGACAATGAGCAGTTCTTC
TRBD2	TRBV7-3	.	TRBJ2-3	CASSPGAGRADTQYF	TGTGCCAGCAGCCCTGGAGCGGGAAGGGCAGATACGCAGTATTTT
.	TRBV4-3	few	TRBJ1-3	CASSQETPVSGNTIYF	TGCGCCAGCAGCCAAGAAACCCCGGTTTCTGGAAACACCATATATTTT
.	TRBV5-1	.	TRBJ2-7	CASSLPDRPSSSYEQYF	TGCGCCAGCAGCTTGCCCGACAGGCCTTCGAGCTCCTACGAGCAGTACTTC
.	TRBV5-1	.	TRBJ2-5	CASSFELAQETQYF	TGCGCCAGCAGCTTCGAACTAGCACAAGAGACCCAGTACTTC
.	TRBV11-2	.	TRBJ2-5	CASSLGWRTEETQYF	TGTGCCAGCAGCTTAGGCTGGAGGACCGAGGAGACCCAGTACTTC
TRBD1	TRBV4-3	.	TRBJ1-2	CASSQDQGANYGYTF	TGCGCCAGCAGCCAAGATCAGGGGGCCAACTATGGCTACACCTTC
.	TRBV5-4	.	TRBJ1-3	CASSLDRGSSGNTIYF	TGTGCCAGCAGCTTGGATAGGGGAAGCTCTGGAAACACCATATATTTT
TRBD2	TRBV6-6	.	TRBJ2-2	CASRRPSGRNTGELFF	TGTGCCAGCAGACGACCTAGCGGGAGGAACACCGGGGAGCTGTTTTTT
.	TRBV5-1	.	TRBJ1-1	CASTLGGAGTEAFF	TGCGCCAGCACTTTGGGGGGGGCGGGCACTGAAGCTTTCTTT
.	TRBV7-9	.	TRBJ2-5	CASSLVKRALGGTQYF	TGTGCCAGCAGCTTAGTCAAGCGGGCCTTGGGGGGAACCCAGTACTTC
TRBD1	TRBV2	.	TRBJ2-1	CANLNTGTGFLGSYNEQFF	TGTGCCAACCTGAATACCGGGACAGGCTTTCTGGGCTCCTACAATGAGCAGTTCTTC